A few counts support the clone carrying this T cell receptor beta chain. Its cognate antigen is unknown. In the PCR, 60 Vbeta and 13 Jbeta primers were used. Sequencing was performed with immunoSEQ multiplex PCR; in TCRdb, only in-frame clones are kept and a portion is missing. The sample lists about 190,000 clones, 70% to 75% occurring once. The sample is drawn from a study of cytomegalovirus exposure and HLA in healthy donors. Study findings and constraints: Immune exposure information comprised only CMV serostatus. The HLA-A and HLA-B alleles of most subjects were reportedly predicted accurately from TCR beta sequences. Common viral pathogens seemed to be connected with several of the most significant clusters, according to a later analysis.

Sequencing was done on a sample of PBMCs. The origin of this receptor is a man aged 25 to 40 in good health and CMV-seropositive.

The CDR3 DNA sequence: TGCAGCGTTGAGCGGGACCTGACAGATACGCAGTATTTT. This encodes CSVERDLTDTQYF. V is TRBV29-1 and J is TRBJ2-3; D possibly corresponds to TRBD2 (6 bases). The CDR3 covers 13 residues. Germline assignment: CDR1 SQVTM and CDR2 ANQGSEA. V was clipped by 3 bases and J by 3 bases, with 10 bases between them.